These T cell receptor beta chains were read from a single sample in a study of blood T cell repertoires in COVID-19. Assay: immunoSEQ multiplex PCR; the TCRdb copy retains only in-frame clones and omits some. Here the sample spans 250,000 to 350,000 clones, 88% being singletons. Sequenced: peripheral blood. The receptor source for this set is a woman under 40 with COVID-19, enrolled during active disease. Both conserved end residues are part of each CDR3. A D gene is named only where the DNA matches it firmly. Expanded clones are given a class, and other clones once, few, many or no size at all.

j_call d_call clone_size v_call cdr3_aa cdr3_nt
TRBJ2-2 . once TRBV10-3 CAITERTGELFF TGTGCCATTACAGAACGCACCGGGGAGCTGTTTTTT
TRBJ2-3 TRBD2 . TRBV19 CASSSGLAGSTDTQYF TGTGCCAGTAGTTCAGGACTAGCGGGGAGCACAGATACGCAGTATTTT
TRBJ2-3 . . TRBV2 CASSERGGVPSDTQYF TGTGCCAGCAGTGAGAGGGGGGGCGTCCCCTCAGATACGCAGTATTTT
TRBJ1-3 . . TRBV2 CASRAGGNTIYF TGTGCCAGCAGGGCAGGCGGAAACACCATATATTTT
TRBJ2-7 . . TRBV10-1 CASSETGTPTYEQYF TGCGCCAGCAGTGAGACGGGGACACCTACCTACGAGCAGTACTTC
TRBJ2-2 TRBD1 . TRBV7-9 CASSQPLTGLGGELFF TGTGCCAGCAGCCAGCCCTTGACAGGGCTAGGCGGGGAGCTGTTTTTT
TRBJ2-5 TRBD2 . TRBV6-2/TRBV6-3 CASSYRTSGWKTQYF TGTGCCAGCAGTTACCGGACTAGCGGGTGGAAGACCCAGTACTTC
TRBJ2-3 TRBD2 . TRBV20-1 CSARGGRTQYF TGCAGTGCTAGGGGGGGGAGGACGCAGTATTTT
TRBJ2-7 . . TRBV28 CASSLFRAEQYF TGTGCCAGCAGTTTATTCAGGGCCGAGCAGTACTTC
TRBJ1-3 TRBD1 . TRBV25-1 CASSEWRAGGRGNTIYF TGTGCCAGCAGTGAATGGAGGGCAGGGGGACGTGGAAACACCATATATTTT
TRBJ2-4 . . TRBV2 CASREQGLAKNIQYF TGTGCCAGCAGGGAACAGGGCCTAGCCAAAAACATTCAGTACTTC
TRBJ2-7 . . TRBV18 CASSPGRSSYEQYF TGTGCCAGCTCACCAGGGAGGAGCTCCTACGAGCAGTACTTC
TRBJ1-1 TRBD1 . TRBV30 CAWRLDRMNTEAFF TGTGCCTGGAGACTGGACAGGATGAACACTGAAGCTTTCTTT
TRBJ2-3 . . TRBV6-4 CASSEEEADTQYF TGTGCCAGCAGTGAGGAGGAGGCAGATACGCAGTATTTT
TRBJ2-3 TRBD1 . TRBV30 CAWSSGTGGTDTQYF TGTGCCTGGAGTTCCGGGACAGGGGGCACAGATACGCAGTATTTT
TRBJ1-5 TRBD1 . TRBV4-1 CASSQAPLSGGGQPQHF TGCGCCAGCAGCCAAGCCCCACTGTCAGGGGGCGGTCAGCCCCAGCATTTT
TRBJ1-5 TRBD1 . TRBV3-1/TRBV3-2 CASSFYRGQPQHF TGTGCCAGCAGCTTCTACAGGGGGCAGCCCCAGCATTTT
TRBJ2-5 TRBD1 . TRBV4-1 CASSPEDRLAETQYF TGCGCCAGCAGCCCTGAGGACAGGCTGGCTGAGACCCAGTACTTC
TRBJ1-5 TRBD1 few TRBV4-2 CASSPYRDSNQPQHF TGTGCCAGCAGCCCGTACCGGGACAGTAATCAGCCCCAGCATTTT
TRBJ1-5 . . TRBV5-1 CASSQYSNQPQHF TGCGCCAGCAGCCAGTATAGCAATCAGCCCCAGCATTTT
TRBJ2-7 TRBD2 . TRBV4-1 CASSQDSSGTSGRAYEQYF TGCGCCAGCAGCCAAGACAGCTCCGGGACTAGCGGGAGAGCCTACGAGCAGTACTTC
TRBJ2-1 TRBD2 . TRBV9 CASSGLAGGNEQFF TGTGCCAGCAGCGGGTTAGCGGGTGGTAATGAGCAGTTCTTC
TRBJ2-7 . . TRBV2 CASSDPRGLSYEQYF TGTGCCAGCAGTGATCCGAGGGGACTCTCCTACGAGCAGTACTTC
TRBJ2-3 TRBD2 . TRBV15 CATSPGTSGSTDTQYF TGTGCCACCAGCCCAGGGACTAGCGGTAGCACAGATACGCAGTATTTT
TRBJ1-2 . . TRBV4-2 CASSQLVGGGYTF TGTGCCAGCAGCCAACTGGTGGGCGGGGGCTACACCTTC
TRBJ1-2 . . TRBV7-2 CASSLAGSGYTF TGTGCCAGCAGCTTAGCAGGGTCGGGGTACACCTTC
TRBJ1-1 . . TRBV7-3 CASSLDGQNTEAFF TGTGCCAGCAGCTTGGACGGACAGAACACTGAAGCTTTCTTT
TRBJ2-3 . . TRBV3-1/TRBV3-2 CASSQDSVARGDNTQYF TGTGCCAGCAGCCAAGACTCGGTGGCCAGGGGGGATAATACGCAGTATTTT
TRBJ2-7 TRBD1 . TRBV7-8 CASSSPGQSYEQYF TGTGCCAGCAGCTCCCCGGGACAGTCCTACGAGCAGTACTTC
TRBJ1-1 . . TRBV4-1 CASSQVGANTEAFF TGCGCCAGCAGCCAAGTAGGGGCCAACACTGAAGCTTTCTTT
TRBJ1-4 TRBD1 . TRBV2 CASSSGGEGPNEKLFF TGTGCCAGCAGTTCAGGGGGCGAGGGTCCTAATGAAAAACTGTTTTTT
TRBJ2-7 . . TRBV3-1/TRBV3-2 CASSQGDTSYEQYF TGTGCCAGCAGCCAAGGGGACACCTCATACGAGCAGTACTTC
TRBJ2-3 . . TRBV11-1 CASSFGTPSTDTQYF TGTGCCAGCAGCTTCGGGACTCCTAGCACAGATACGCAGTATTTT
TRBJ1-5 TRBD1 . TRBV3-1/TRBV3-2 CASSQASPGQGCFSNQPQHF TGTGCCAGCAGCCAAGCGAGCCCGGGACAGGGGTGTTTTAGCAATCAGCCCCAGCATTTT
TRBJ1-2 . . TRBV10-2 CASSDWGAHGYTF TGCGCCAGCAGTGATTGGGGCGCACATGGCTACACCTTC
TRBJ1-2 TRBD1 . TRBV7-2 CASSAQGVNYGYTF TGTGCCAGCAGCGCCCAGGGGGTTAACTATGGCTACACCTTC
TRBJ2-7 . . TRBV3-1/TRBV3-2 CASSDRAGIWYEQYF TGTGCCAGCAGCGATCGAGCCGGGATCTGGTACGAGCAGTACTTC
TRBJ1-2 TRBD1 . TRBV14 CASSPRTGGDYGYTF TGTGCCAGCAGCCCTCGGACAGGAGGGGACTATGGCTACACCTTC
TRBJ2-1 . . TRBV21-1 CASTLGGSSYNEQFF TGTGCCAGCACCCTAGGCGGGAGCTCCTACAATGAGCAGTTCTTC
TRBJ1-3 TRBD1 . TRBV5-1 CASSVTGGSGNTIYF TGCGCCAGCAGCGTAACAGGGGGCTCTGGAAACACCATATATTTT
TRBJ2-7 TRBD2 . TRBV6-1 CASSDAKWREGGEQYF TGTGCCAGCAGTGACGCAAAGTGGCGGGAGGGTGGCGAGCAGTACTTC
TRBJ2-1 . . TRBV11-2 CASSSRVNEQFF TGTGCCAGCAGTTCCCGGGTCAATGAGCAGTTCTTC